This TCR beta chain was recorded in a study of CD8 T cells in ankylosing spondylitis. Findings of the study overall: The study looked at matched synovial fluid samples from ankylosing spondylitis patients. Disease-linked clones were reported to be significantly enriched there. Disease-linked clones were found to be CD8+ and relatively rare in peripheral blood. Within ankylosing spondylitis blood, a TCR beta motif made up of seven or eight highly homologous variants appeared to be characteristic. Some motif variants had been reported before (in reactive arthritis synovial fluid and blood).

Scientists made TCR beta libraries using quantitative 5'-RACE with molecular barcodes. TCRdb reprocessed the 5' RACE reads via MiXCR and lists one record per CDR3 protein. The data hold roughly 440,000 distinct CDR3 sequences, with 17% observed a single time. J gave up 3 bases and V 4 bases, and 5 bases lay outside the gene matches. Per the germline V gene, CDR1 is DFQATT and CDR2 is SNEGSKA (reference sequence). The CDR3 sequence is 13 residues long. About this clonotype: Its antigen is as yet unknown.

This TCR was recovered from a male donor with ankylosing spondylitis. This chain uses TRBV20-1 with TRBJ2-7; 8 positions match TRBD1. Sequencing was performed on blood, either unsorted or a sorted T cell fraction (not recorded which). The CDR3 DNA reads as TGCAGTGCTATGGACAGGGCGAACTACGAGCAGTACTTC. Amino acid sequence: CSAMDRANYEQYF.